The 18 T cell receptor beta chains below come from one sample, sequenced in a study of cytomegalovirus exposure and HLA in healthy donors. Amplification used 60 Vbeta primers and 13 Jbeta primers. Assay: immunoSEQ multiplex PCR; the TCRdb copy retains only in-frame clones and omits some. The table includes tens of thousands of clones, roughly four fifths detected once. The sample consisted of PBMCs. All receptors come from a man in his fifties or sixties in good health and CMV-seronegative.

The chain couples TRBV2 to TRBJ1-1; no clear D. The CDR3 totals 16 residues. CDR1 is SNHLY and CDR2 is FYNNEI in the germline V gene. V was pared by 4 bases and J by 3 bases, with 18 bases between. DNA of the CDR3: TGTGCCAGCAGTGCTTCTTCTCTTGGCGGGGACACTGAAGCTTTCTTT. Protein sequence: CASSASSLGGDTEAFF.

This chain uses TRBV5-6 with TRBJ1-5; D not resolved. From germline, CDR1 is SGHDT and CDR2 YYEEEE. The length of the CDR3 is 17 residues. V was pared by 4 bases and J by 0 bases, with 17 bases between. The CDR3 region has the DNA TGTGCCAGCAGCGACCTACGAGGACTTTATAGCAATCAGCCCCAGCATTTT. Translation gives CASSDLRGLYSNQPQHF.

The chain is built from TRBV10-1 and TRBJ2-3; D is unclear. Trimming shortened V by 2 bases and J by 6 bases, and 9 bases separated the two germline ends. Germline assignment: CDR1 WNHNN and CDR2 SYGVQD (reference sequence). The CDR3 runs to 13 residues. CDR3 protein: CASSEGGVDTQYF. The CDR3 nucleotides read TGCGCCAGCAGTGAGGGCGGTGTTGATACGCAGTATTTT.

The gene calls are TRBV6-5 and TRBJ1-6; 7 nucleotides match TRBD1. Losses at the gene ends were 3 bases for V and 6 bases for J; bases not matched to a gene: 8. Germline loops: CDR1 MNHEY, CDR2 SVGAGI. The CDR3 is made up of 16 amino acids. CDR3 nucleotides: TGTGCCAGCAGTTATACGGACCACAGGGGTAATTCACCCCTCCACTTT. It specifies CASSYTDHRGNSPLHF.

The V gene is TRBV2, the J gene TRBJ2-5; a possible D gene is TRBD1 (6 bases). Germline V gene sequence: CDR1 SNHLY, CDR2 FYNNEI. V lost 8 bases and J 0 bases, leaving 16 bases between the germline ends. The CDR3 consists of 15 residues. CDR3 protein: CASWGTGSHQETQYF. CDR3 in DNA: TGTGCCAGCTGGGGAACAGGGTCCCACCAAGAGACCCAGTACTTC.

The gene calls are TRBV6-6 and TRBJ1-1, with TRBD1 as a possible D gene (6 bases). Per germline, CDR1 MNHNY and CDR2 SVGAGI (reference sequence). V was cut by 7 bases and J by 6 bases, with 15 bases left in between. CDR3 length: 13 residues. CDR3 sequence (DNA): TGTGCCAGCACACTCCGGACAGTGCCTGAAGCTTTCTTT. Amino acids: CASTLRTVPEAFF.

This chain's CDR3 is CASSYLTDSGGKFF. CDR3 nucleotides: TGTGCCAGCAGCTATCTGACGGACTCAGGTGGGAAGTTCTTC. The V call is TRBV7-9, the J call TRBJ2-1, with D perhaps TRBD2 (5 bases). The ends were cut back, 4 bases at V and 14 bases at J, with 21 bases in the middle. The V gene's germline CDR1 is SEHNR and CDR2 FQNEAQ (reference sequence). There are 14 residues in the CDR3.

CDR3 sequence (DNA): TGTGCCAGCAGTTTTGCCGGGACAGGGGGAGTGGATACGCAGTATTTT. This codes for CASSFAGTGGVDTQYF. The chain employs TRBV28 and TRBJ2-3; 11 bases match TRBD1. The ends lost 3 bases at V and 6 bases at J; junction bases unmatched: 8. The CDR3 is 16 amino acids. The germline V gene has CDR1 MDHEN and CDR2 SYDVKM. Variable domain in full (rest from reference TRBV28 and TRBJ2-3): DVKVTQSSRYLVKRTGEKVFLECVQDMDHENMFWYRQDPGLGLRLIYFSYDVKMKEKGDIPEGYSVSREKKERFSLILESASTNQTSMYLCASSFAGTGGVDTQYFGPGTRLTVL.

The chain recombines TRBV19 with TRBJ2-7; 11 bases agree with TRBD2. Germline CDR1 is LNHDA and CDR2 is SQIVND (reference sequence). V was clipped by 3 bases and J by 9 bases; unmatched bases: 16. CDR3 length equals 17 residues. The CDR3 DNA is TGTGCCAGTAGTATTGTGGGGACTAGCGGAGGTGCGAGGATGCAGTACTTC. Its protein product is CASSIVGTSGGARMQYF.

The chain employs TRBV6-7 and TRBJ2-7; TRBD1 aligns across 8 bases. TRBV6-7 is marked as an open reading frame, function uncertain. Trimming cost V 2 bases and J 5 bases; bases outside gene matches: 8. This CDR3 spans 15 amino acids. The CDR3 loop reads CASSYSRDRSHEQYF. CDR3 nucleotides: TGTGCCAGCAGTTACAGCCGGGACAGGTCTCACGAGCAGTACTTC.

The chain carries TRBV7-9 and TRBJ1-5, with D hard to call. Germline V gene lookup returns CDR1 SEHNR and CDR2 FQNEAQ (reference sequence). Trimming took off 1 base at V and 4 bases at J, with 20 bases between the two ends. This CDR3 is 18 amino acids long. CDR3: CASSLETRKWAGNQPQHF. The CDR3 DNA reads as TGTGCCAGCAGCTTAGAAACGAGGAAGTGGGCGGGAAATCAGCCCCAGCATTTT.

This chain joins TRBV5-4 and TRBJ2-2; a possible D gene is TRBD1 (5 bases). The CDR3 spans 14 residues. The germline V and J ends were trimmed by 0 bases and 3 bases, with 6 bases remaining between them. Germline V gene lookup returns CDR1 SGHNT and CDR2 YYREEE (reference sequence). The CDR3 DNA sequence: TGTGCCAGCAGCTTGGGCAGGGACACCGGGGAGCTGTTTTTT. Translation gives CASSLGRDTGELFF.

The V call is TRBV7-8, the J call TRBJ1-5, with D unresolved. The CDR3 consists of 15 residues. With 3 bases removed from V and 0 bases from J, the gap between germline ends came to 9 bases. The germline CDR1 and CDR2 sequences are SGHVS and FQNEAQ. CDR3 DNA: TGTGCCAGCAGCTTGTTGAGTTTTAGCAATCAGCCCCAGCATTTT. This encodes CASSLLSFSNQPQHF.

The chain links TRBV10-1 to TRBJ2-2; 10 positions agree with TRBD2. With V trimmed by 6 bases and J by 8 bases, 6 bases remained unmatched. CDR1 is WNHNN, CDR2 SYGVQD, per germline (reference sequence). This CDR3 has 14 amino acids. The CDR3 spells CASRIAGGQGELFF. In nucleotides, the CDR3 is TGCGCCAGCAGAATAGCGGGAGGCCAAGGGGAGCTGTTTTTT.

The gene calls are TRBV2 and TRBJ1-6, with 7 positions matching TRBD1. The CDR3 has 13 residues. Losses at the gene ends were 6 bases for V and 10 bases for J; bases not matched to a gene: 6. Germline V CDR1 and CDR2: SNHLY, FYNNEI. The CDR3 reads CASRRTGGSPLHF. In DNA, the CDR3 is TGTGCCAGCAGGCGGACAGGTGGCTCACCCCTCCACTTT.

This sequence joins TRBV27 and TRBJ2-1, with 9 bases fitting TRBD2. The CDR3 length is 15 residues. V dropped 4 bases and J dropped 8; count of bases not matched to a gene: 9. The germline gives CDR1 MNHEY, CDR2 SMNVEV (reference sequence). The CDR3 region has the DNA TGTGCCAGCAGTTCACCGGGACTAGCTATCGATGAGCAGTTCTTC. Amino acid sequence: CASSSPGLAIDEQFF.

As for this clone: An end of the junction does not agree with germline; a read error may underlie this. The chain recombines TRBV15 with TRBJ2-5; 7 nucleotides agree with TRBD2. This CDR3 region has 16 residues. Germline CDR1 reads LNHNV; CDR2 reads YYDKDF (reference sequence). CDR3 region: CATSRDGGGRQEAQYF. CDR3 coding DNA: TGTGCCACCAGCAGAGATGGGGGAGGGCGCCAAGAGGCCCAGTACTTC.

The chain recombines TRBV28 with TRBJ2-1, with TRBD1 as a possible D gene (5 bases). Germline-derived CDR1 and CDR2 are MDHEN and SYDVKM. The CDR3 contains 15 residues. V dropped 8 bases and J dropped 4 bases, with 18 bases sitting between them. CDR3 DNA: TGTGCCAGCTCAGGGCGCCACCGAATTTACAATGAGCAGTTCTTC. This codes for CASSGRHRIYNEQFF.